What follows are 21 T cell receptor beta chains derived from one specimen sequenced in a study of response to subunit inactivated influenza vaccine. TCRdb recomputed calls from the RT-PCR reads with MiXCR, one row per CDR3 protein. The sample yields more than 400,000 distinct CDR3 sequences, approximately 9.9% seen once. This specimen consisted of PBMCs from blood, obtained about 6 weeks after vaccination. The receptors originated from a man aged 50-60 years who received an inactivated influenza vaccine.

This clonotype has only a few counts. The chain carries TRBV2 and TRBJ1-5, with 9 bases that match TRBD1. The CDR3 extends over 15 amino acids. CDR1 and CDR2 (germline): SNHLY, FYNNEI. Germline trimming cut 8 bases from V and 7 bases from J; bases unmatched to any gene: 12. The CDR3 bases are TGTGCCAGCGATCCCGGGACAGGGAGGGGGCAGCCCCAGCATTTT. Protein: CASDPGTGRGQPQHF.

This clonotype has just a few counts. This chain joins TRBV15 and TRBJ2-3; TRBD1 agrees at 9 bases. The CDR3 spans 16 residues. CDR1 is LNHNV, CDR2 YYDKDF, per germline (reference sequence). With 0 bases clipped from V and 6 bases from J, the junction kept 7 bases outside the gene matches. CDR3 sequence reads: CATSRDWGQGDDTQYF. CDR3 DNA sequence: TGTGCCACCAGCAGAGATTGGGGACAGGGAGACGATACGCAGTATTTT.

This clonotype has just one count. The chain recombines TRBV5-1 with TRBJ2-7, with D tentatively TRBD1 or TRBD2 (6 bases each). With 3 bases removed from V and 7 bases from J, the gap between germline ends came to 14 bases. The CDR3 has 13 residues. Per the germline V gene, CDR1 is SGHRS and CDR2 is YFSETQ. CDR3 nucleotide sequence: TGCGCCAGCAGCTCGAGGGGGGACCAGGAGCAGTACTTC. It codes for CASSSRGDQEQYF.

A few counts support this clonotype. The V call is TRBV4-3, the J call TRBJ1-5; D is unclear. V was pared by 0 bases and J by 5 bases, with 5 bases between. CDR3 length: 13 amino acids. Germline CDR1 reads LGHNA; CDR2 reads YSLEER. As DNA, the CDR3 is TGCGCCAGCAGCCAAGAAGGGTATCAGCCCCAGCATTTT. It is translated as CASSQEGYQPQHF.

This sequence joins TRBV20-1 and TRBJ1-5; the D gene is possibly TRBD1 (6 bases). Germline V lookup: CDR1 DFQATT, CDR2 SNEGSKA (reference sequence). The CDR3 runs to 14 residues. V was cut by 1 base and J by 5 bases, with 12 bases left in between. The chain's CDR3 is CSARVRDIDQPQHF. The CDR3 DNA sequence: TGCAGTGCTAGAGTTAGGGACATCGATCAGCCCCAGCATTTT.

This rearrangement joins TRBV20-1 to TRBJ2-3, with 7 bases fitting TRBD2. Unmatched junction bases numbered 6, after V lost 2 bases and J lost 1 base. The CDR3 is made up of 15 amino acids. The germline CDR1 and CDR2 sequences are DFQATT and SNEGSKA (reference sequence). CDR3 residues: CSARTREVGTDTQYF. CDR3 DNA: TGCAGTGCTAGAACTCGGGAGGTGGGCACAGATACGCAGTATTTT.

This clonotype was seen repeatedly, ten times or more. The chain has TRBV15 and TRBJ2-2; D gene unclear. V was shortened by 0 bases and J by 7 bases, with 9 bases between the two germline ends. CDR1 is LNHNV, CDR2 YYDKDF, per germline (reference sequence). This CDR3 comprises 14 residues. The CDR3 loop is CATSREWSLGELFF. CDR3 in DNA: TGTGCCACCAGCAGAGAATGGAGCCTCGGGGAGCTGTTTTTT.

This chain connects TRBV7-9 to TRBJ2-2; the match to TRBD1 covers 9 bases. CDR3 length: 16 amino acids. Germline V gives CDR1 SEHNR, CDR2 FQNEAQ (reference sequence). The ends lost 4 bases at V and 4 bases at J; junction bases unmatched: 7. CDR3 amino acids: CASSSGTGLLTGELFF. Here the CDR3 DNA reads TGTGCCAGCAGCTCAGGGACAGGGCTTCTCACCGGGGAGCTGTTTTTT.

This clonotype has a handful of counts. V is TRBV5-1 and J is TRBJ2-1, with D uncertain. Germline loops: CDR1 SGHRS, CDR2 YFSETQ. The V end was cut by 2 bases, the J end by 12 bases, with 27 bases between. This CDR3 comprises 17 residues. The CDR3 sequence: CASSLTDFIVPEHMQFF. CDR3 nucleotide sequence: TGCGCCAGCAGCTTAACAGATTTCATCGTACCTGAACATATGCAGTTCTTC.

This clonotype was found a few times. Germline and junction disagree at one end, which may indicate a read error. The chain joins TRBV20-1 to TRBJ2-5; maybe TRBD2 (7 bases). The CDR3 consists of 15 residues. Germline loops: CDR1 DFQATT, CDR2 SNEGSKA (reference sequence). The CDR3 loop is CCARDLAGATETQYF. The CDR3, as DNA: TGCTGTGCTAGAGATCTGGCGGGGGCGACTGAGACCCAGTACTTC.

The table lists this clonotype with many counts. The chain combines TRBV7-6 with TRBJ2-1, with TRBD2 matching 9 bases. Germline CDR1 SGHVS, CDR2 FNYEAQ. V shed 5 bases, J shed 10 bases, and the junction held 3 bases outside the gene matches. The CDR3 extends over 12 amino acids. This CDR3 reads CASSGSGREQFF. DNA for the CDR3: TGTGCCAGCAGCGGTAGCGGGAGAGAGCAGTTCTTC.

The sample holds a few counts of this clonotype. V usage is TRBV7-6 and J usage is TRBJ2-2, with unresolved D. The CDR3 spans 16 residues. Germline V gives CDR1 SGHVS, CDR2 FNYEAQ. Trimming removed 3 bases at V and 0 bases at J, with 11 bases between. The CDR3 DNA follows: TGTGCCAGCAGCTTGGAAACAGCCGCGAACACCGGGGAGCTGTTTTTT. It is translated as CASSLETAANTGELFF. Together with reference TRBV7-6 and TRBJ2-2, the CDR3 gives the full variable domain: GAGVSQSPRYKVTKRGQDVALRCDPISGHVSLYWYRQALGQGPEFLTYFNYEAQQDKSGLPNDRFSAERPEGSISTLTIQRTEQRDSAMYRCASSLETAANTGELFFGEGSRLTVL.

There are many counts of this clonotype. The chain joins TRBV20-1 to TRBJ2-7; a weak D match, TRBD1 (5 bases). The CDR3 spans 14 residues. V dropped 0 bases and J dropped 4 bases, with 13 bases sitting between them. Germline V lookup: CDR1 DFQATT, CDR2 SNEGSKA (reference sequence). CDR3 amino acids: CSARDQGSGYEQYF. The CDR3 DNA is TGCAGTGCTAGAGATCAAGGGTCAGGGTACGAGCAGTACTTC.

The rearrangement uses TRBV7-9 and TRBJ1-6, with TRBD1 identical over 8 bases. CDR3 length: 15 amino acids. Germline V gives CDR1 SEHNR, CDR2 FQNEAQ (reference sequence). After removal of 2 bases from V and 6 bases from J, the junction contained 3 bases not matched to a gene. In nucleotides, the CDR3 is TGTGCCAGCAGCTTACAGGGGGCTGGTAATTCACCCCTCCACTTT. Protein: CASSLQGAGNSPLHF.

The V call is TRBV28, the J call TRBJ2-1; 9 positions match TRBD2. V lost 6 bases and J lost 9; bases outside the gene matches: 9. CDR1 is MDHEN and CDR2 is SYDVKM in the germline V gene. The CDR3 covers 14 residues. The CDR3 region is CASSKTGLAFEQFF. In DNA form, the CDR3 reads TGTGCCAGCAGCAAAACGGGACTAGCTTTTGAGCAGTTCTTC.

This clonotype was detected many times. The V and J genes are TRBV6-5 and TRBJ2-7, with D perhaps TRBD1 (5 bases). V lost 4 bases and J lost 2, with 15 bases in between. Germline values: CDR1 MNHEY, CDR2 SVGAGI. The CDR3 consists of 15 residues. The CDR3 sequence: CASSFHRNSPYEQYF. The CDR3 DNA follows: TGTGCCAGCAGTTTCCACAGGAACAGTCCCTACGAGCAGTACTTC.

The genes are TRBV10-2 and TRBJ2-7, with D perhaps given as TRBD1 or TRBD2 (6 bases each). The CDR3 has 15 residues. V dropped 7 bases and J dropped 5 bases, with 21 bases sitting between them. In germline, CDR1 is WSHSY, CDR2 SAAADI. CDR3 sequence reads: CASKRTGTPSDEQYF. In nucleotides, the CDR3 is TGCGCCAGCAAACGAACCGGGACACCTAGCGACGAGCAGTACTTC.

Of note for this clonotype: Compared with germline, one end of the junction differs, possibly owing to a read error. This chain connects TRBV12-3 or TRBV12-4 to TRBJ2-1, with D possibly matching TRBD2 (6 bases). The CDR3 has 14 amino acids. DNA for the CDR3: TGTGCCAGCAGCCGATCGGGGGAATATAACCGGGACCCCTTC. Its protein is CASSRSGEYNRDPF.

At least ten counts were recorded for this clonotype. CDR3 sequence (DNA): TGTGCCAGCAGCTTAGACTGGCTCGGGACCCAGTACTTC. Its translation is CASSLDWLGTQYF. The V and J genes are TRBV7-6 and TRBJ2-5; D unresolved. The V gene's germline CDR1 is SGHVS and CDR2 FNYEAQ. The V end lost 1 base, the J end lost 7 bases, and 10 bases lay between the germline ends. The length of the CDR3 is 13 residues. Based on the CDR3 plus reference TRBV7-6 and TRBJ2-5, the full variable domain is GAGVSQSPRYKVTKRGQDVALRCDPISGHVSLYWYRQALGQGPEFLTYFNYEAQQDKSGLPNDRFSAERPEGSISTLTIQRTEQRDSAMYRCASSLDWLGTQYFGPGTRLLVL.

Only a few counts were recorded for this clonotype. The V and J genes are TRBV7-6 and TRBJ2-5, with TRBD1 as a possible D gene (5 bases). There are 16 residues in the CDR3. Trimming stripped 2 bases from V and 4 bases from J, with 17 bases between. Germline values: CDR1 SGHVS, CDR2 FNYEAQ. DNA for the CDR3: TGTGCCAGCAGCTTAATTTCCCCAGGGAACGGAGAGACCCAGTACTTC. This translates into CASSLISPGNGETQYF.

This chain connects TRBV7-2 to TRBJ2-1; the match to TRBD2 covers 7 bases. CDR1 SGHTA and CDR2 FQGNSA come from the germline V gene. This CDR3 has 16 residues. The J segment lost 7 bases and the V segment lost 6 bases, leaving 15 bases of the junction unmatched. CDR3 protein: CASRPRSGNRGNEQFF. DNA for the CDR3: TGTGCCAGCAGACCTAGGAGCGGGAACCGAGGGAATGAGCAGTTCTTC.